These T cell receptor beta chains were read from a single sample in a study of response to subunit inactivated influenza vaccine. Using its own MiXCR run on the RT-PCR reads, TCRdb lists one record per CDR3 protein. In the table there are about 500,000 distinct CDR3 sequences, more than 15% of which are singletons. The sample in question was CD4+ T cells sorted from PBMCs, obtained 23 months after vaccination. The receptors originated from a man aged 45-69 years who received an inactivated influenza vaccine. Both conserved end residues are part of each CDR3. D genes are given only for firm matches. Rows may omit the clone size; those that give it use once, few, many or a size class.

abundance	v_gene	d_gene	j_gene	CDR3nt	CDR3aa
-	TRBV7-8	TRBD1	TRBJ1-2	TGTGCCAGCAGCGAGACCAGGGGGCTCCATGGCTACACCTTC	CASSETRGLHGYTF
many	TRBV30	TRBD1	TRBJ1-5	TGTGCCTGGGGGACAGGGGCAGATCAGCCCCAGCATTTT	CAWGTGADQPQHF
-	TRBV18	TRBD2	TRBJ2-6	TGTGCCAGCTCACAACTAGCGGGGGTGGCCTCTGGGGCCAACGTCCTGACTTTC	CASSQLAGVASGANVLTF
few	TRBV6-1	-	TRBJ1-4	TGTGCCAGCCAGCCACGGGGGAATTTTGAAAAACTGTTTTTT	CASQPRGNFEKLFF
few	TRBV20-1	-	TRBJ2-3	TGCAGTGCTAGAGACCCCTTAGGCAGGTCGACAGATACGCAGTATTTT	CSARDPLGRSTDTQYF
-	TRBV19	-	TRBJ2-1	TGTGTCAGTAGTATAGTATACCACTCGGTCAATGAGCAGTTCTTC	CVSSIVYHSVNEQFF
-	TRBV25-1	TRBD1	TRBJ2-2	TGTGCCAGCAGAGCGACAGGGGGCTACACCGGGGAGCTGTTTTTT	CASRATGGYTGELFF
few	TRBV12-3/TRBV12-4	-	TRBJ2-7	TGTGCCAGCAGTTTCGGAGGGGATCGATACGAGCAGTACTTC	CASSFGGDRYEQYF
few	TRBV20-1	-	TRBJ2-3	TGCAGTGCCCCTGTCGGGACTTTAGTACGAGATACGCAGTATTTT	CSAPVGTLVRDTQYF
-	TRBV20-1	TRBD1	TRBJ1-2	TGCAGTGCTAGCCCGACAGGGACTGATGGCTACACCTTC	CSASPTGTDGYTF
few	TRBV4-1	-	TRBJ2-7	TGCGCCAGCAGCCAAGATCGGTTGGGTGGGAGCGAGCAGTACTTC	CASSQDRLGGSEQYF
-	TRBV3-1	-	TRBJ1-2	TGTGCCAGCAGCCAATCCGGGTTCGGCTATGGCTACACCTTC	CASSQSGFGYGYTF
many	TRBV6-2/TRBV6-3	TRBD1	TRBJ1-2	TGTGCCAGCAGGACTCGACTGACAGGGATAGGCGGCTACACCTTC	CASRTRLTGIGGYTF
-	TRBV5-1	TRBD1	TRBJ2-7	TGCGCCAGCAGTCCCGGGACAGGGGATTACGAGCAGTACTTC	CASSPGTGDYEQYF
few	TRBV29-1	TRBD1	TRBJ1-1	TGCAGCGTTGAGGTAACCGGGACAGGGGACGAGGCTTTCTTT	CSVEVTGTGDEAFF
many	TRBV7-2	-	TRBJ2-3	TGTGCCAGCAGCCAACCAGATACGCAGTATTTT	CASSQPDTQYF
-	TRBV3-1	-	TRBJ1-2	TGTGCCAGCAGCCAAGGAAGCCTCTATGGCTACACCTTC	CASSQGSLYGYTF
-	TRBV6-2/TRBV6-3	TRBD1	TRBJ1-5	TGTGCCAGCAGCCGCCGGACAGGGAGCAATCAGCCCCAGCATTTT	CASSRRTGSNQPQHF
-	TRBV29-1	TRBD2	TRBJ2-3	TGCAGCGTCGGGGGACTAGCGGCAGATACGCAGTATTTT	CSVGGLAADTQYF
-	TRBV5-1	-	TRBJ2-7	TGCGCCAGCAGCTTGGAGGTCGGGACCGAGCAGTACTTC	CASSLEVGTEQYF
-	TRBV4-2	TRBD2	TRBJ2-2	TGTGCCAGCAGCCAACGGACTAGCGGGAATATGGCCGGGGAGCTGTTTTTT	CASSQRTSGNMAGELFF
few	TRBV20-1	-	TRBJ2-7	TGCAGTGTCGACACAGTCTACGAGCAGTACTTC	CSVDTVYEQYF
few	TRBV20-1	-	TRBJ2-5	TGCAGTGCTCGACCACACCCAGGGACCCAGTACTTC	CSARPHPGTQYF
-	TRBV15	-	TRBJ1-5	TGTGCCACCAGCAGAGATTTACAGCCCCAGCATTTT	CATSRDLQPQHF
-	TRBV6-1	TRBD2	TRBJ2-5	TGTGCCAGCAGCCTCTGGCAAGCGGGAGGGGAAGAGACCCAGTACTTC	CASSLWQAGGEETQYF
-	TRBV24-1	-	TRBJ2-3	TGTGCCACCAGTGATTTGAAGGTTCATACGCAGTATTTT	CATSDLKVHTQYF
many	TRBV11-2	TRBD1	TRBJ2-5	TGTGCCAGCAGCCTAAGACAGGGCGGCCAAGAGACCCAGTACTTC	CASSLRQGGQETQYF
-	TRBV6-1	TRBD1	TRBJ2-7	TGTGCCAGCAGTGCCAGGACAGGCGAGCAGTACTTC	CASSARTGEQYF
few	TRBV6-1	TRBD1	TRBJ1-6	TGTGCCAGCAGCCATTTGGGACAGGATCCCTCACCCCTCCACTTT	CASSHLGQDPSPLHF
few	TRBV10-3	-	TRBJ2-1	TGTGCCATCAGTGTGGGACCGAGCTCCTACAATGAGCAGTTCTTC	CAISVGPSSYNEQFF
few	TRBV3-1	TRBD1	TRBJ2-1	TGTGCCAGCAGCCAAAAAGGACAGGGTTGGAATGAGCAGTTCTTC	CASSQKGQGWNEQFF
few	TRBV10-3	TRBD1	TRBJ2-7	TGTGCCAGCGGACAGGGATTCTCCCGGCCCTACGAGCAGTACTTC	CASGQGFSRPYEQYF
-	TRBV6-1	TRBD1	TRBJ2-2	TGTGCCAGCAGGCTTTTTGGGACAGGGATAGTTGGGGAGCTGTTTTTT	CASRLFGTGIVGELFF
-	TRBV29-1	TRBD2	TRBJ2-1	TGCAGCGGGAGGTCTAGCGGGGGCAATGAGCAGTTCTTC	CSGRSSGGNEQFF
-	TRBV3-1	-	TRBJ2-5	TGTGCCAGCAGCCTGATACGGACAGAGCAAGAGACCCAGTACTTC	CASSLIRTEQETQYF
many	TRBV5-1	-	TRBJ2-1	TGCGCCAGCAGCCCGGGTGTCTCGGGCCGGAGTAGCTACAATGAGCAGTTCTTC	CASSPGVSGRSSYNEQFF
many	TRBV24-1	-	TRBJ2-1	TGTGCCACCAGTGGAGGGGAAATCCTGACCTACAATGAGCAGTTCTTC	CATSGGEILTYNEQFF
-	TRBV15	-	TRBJ1-3	TGTGCCACCAGCAGATTGGGGGTCCGCTCTGGAAACACCATATATTTT	CATSRLGVRSGNTIYF
-	TRBV5-1	-	TRBJ2-1	TGCGCCAGCAGCATCGACTGGACACGCGGTGAGCAGTTCTTC	CASSIDWTRGEQFF
many	TRBV7-2	-	TRBJ2-1	TGTGCCAGCAGCCCCCAGAGCTCCTACAATGAGCAGTTCTTC	CASSPQSSYNEQFF
-	TRBV3-1	-	TRBJ2-7	TGTGCCAGCGGAATCTTCGGGTCCTACGAGCAGTACTTC	CASGIFGSYEQYF
-	TRBV5-6	-	TRBJ1-1	TGTGCCAGCAGCTTGGCCAGGGTATGGACTGAAGCTTTCTTT	CASSLARVWTEAFF
few	TRBV5-1	-	TRBJ1-1	TGCGCCAGCAGCTTAGCAGGGGCCACTGAAGCTTTCTTT	CASSLAGATEAFF
-	TRBV3-1	-	TRBJ1-3	TGTGACAGCAGCCAAGTAGGCGGGGCTGGAAACACCATATATTTT	CDSSQVGGAGNTIYF
-	TRBV10-3	-	TRBJ2-3	TGTGCCATCAGTGACGGGACCGGAAACACAGATACGCAGTATTTT	CAISDGTGNTDTQYF
many	TRBV3-1	-	TRBJ2-2	TGTGCCAGCAGCCAAGTACGGACTAACACCGGGGAGCTGTTTTTT	CASSQVRTNTGELFF
many	TRBV20-1	TRBD2	TRBJ2-2	TGCAGTGCTAGCGACGCGGGAGGGATTAACACCGGGGAGCTGTTTTTT	CSASDAGGINTGELFF
many	TRBV7-6	-	TRBJ2-1	TGTGCCAGCAGCCTCAGACTGGGCAGCTCCTACAATGAGCAGTTCTTC	CASSLRLGSSYNEQFF
-	TRBV4-2	-	TRBJ1-5	TGTGCCAGCAGCCGAGCCGGAGGGGCGGGCAATCAGCCCCAGCATTTT	CASSRAGGAGNQPQHF
-	TRBV20-1	-	TRBJ1-5	TGCAGTGCAAAGACGGGCAGTAGCAATCAACCCCAGCATTTT	CSAKTGSSNQPQHF
-	TRBV7-2	-	TRBJ1-5	TGTGCCAGCAGCCTGTCAGGACGGCTCAATCAGCCCCAGCATTTT	CASSLSGRLNQPQHF
-	TRBV12-3/TRBV12-4	TRBD2	TRBJ2-7	TGTGCCAGCAGTTTATCGGGGGGTGTGCAGTACTTC	CASSLSGGVQYF
-	TRBV2	-	TRBJ1-1	TGTGCCACCCAGGACGGCAGGGGCACTGAAGCTTTCTTT	CATQDGRGTEAFF
few	TRBV7-9	-	TRBJ2-4	TGTGCCAGCAGCGCTACCACAGGGCAAAACATTCAGTACTTC	CASSATTGQNIQYF
few	TRBV12-3/TRBV12-4	-	TRBJ1-5	TGTGCCAGCAGTTTTGGCATCAATAGCAATCAGCCCCAGCATTTT	CASSFGINSNQPQHF
few	TRBV29-1	-	TRBJ2-5	TGCAGCGTTGGATCAGGGGAGACCCAGTACTTC	CSVGSGETQYF
few	TRBV20-1	TRBD2	TRBJ2-3	TGCAGTGCTAGAGATTTGGGACTAGCGGGCAGCACAGATACGCAGTATTTT	CSARDLGLAGSTDTQYF
few	TRBV12-3/TRBV12-4	-	TRBJ2-3	TGTGCCAGCAGCGCCGGGACAAATACGCAGTATTTT	CASSAGTNTQYF